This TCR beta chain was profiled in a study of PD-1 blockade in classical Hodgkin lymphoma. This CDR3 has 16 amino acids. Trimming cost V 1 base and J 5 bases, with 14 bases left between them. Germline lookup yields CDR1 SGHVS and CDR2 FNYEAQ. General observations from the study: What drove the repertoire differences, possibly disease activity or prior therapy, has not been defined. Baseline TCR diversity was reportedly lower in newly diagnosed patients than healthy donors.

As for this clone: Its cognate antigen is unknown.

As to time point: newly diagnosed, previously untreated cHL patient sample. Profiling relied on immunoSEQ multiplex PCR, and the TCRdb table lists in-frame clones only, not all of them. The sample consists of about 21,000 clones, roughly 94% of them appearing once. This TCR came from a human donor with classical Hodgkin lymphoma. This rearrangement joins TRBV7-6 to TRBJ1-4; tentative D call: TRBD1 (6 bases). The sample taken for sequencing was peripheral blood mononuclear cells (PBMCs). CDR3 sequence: CASSLGQGPGNEKLFF. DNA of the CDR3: TGTGCCAGCAGCTTAGGTCAGGGGCCGGGGAATGAAAAACTGTTTTTT.